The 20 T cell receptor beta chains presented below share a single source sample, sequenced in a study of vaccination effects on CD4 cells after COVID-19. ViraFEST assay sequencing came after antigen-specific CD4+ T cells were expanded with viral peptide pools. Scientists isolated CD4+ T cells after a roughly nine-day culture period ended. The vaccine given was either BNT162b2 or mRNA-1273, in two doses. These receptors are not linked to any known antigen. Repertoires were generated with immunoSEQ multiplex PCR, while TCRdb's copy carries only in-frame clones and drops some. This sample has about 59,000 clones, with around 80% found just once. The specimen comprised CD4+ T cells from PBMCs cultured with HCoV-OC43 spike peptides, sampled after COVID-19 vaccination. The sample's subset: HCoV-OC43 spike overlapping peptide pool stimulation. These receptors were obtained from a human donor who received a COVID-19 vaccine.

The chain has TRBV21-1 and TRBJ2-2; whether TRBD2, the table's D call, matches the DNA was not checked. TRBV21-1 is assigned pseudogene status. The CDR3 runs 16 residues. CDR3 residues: CASSKLWREETGELFF. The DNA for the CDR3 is TGTGCCAGCAGCAAATTGTGGAGGGAGGAAACCGGGGAGCTGTTTTTT.

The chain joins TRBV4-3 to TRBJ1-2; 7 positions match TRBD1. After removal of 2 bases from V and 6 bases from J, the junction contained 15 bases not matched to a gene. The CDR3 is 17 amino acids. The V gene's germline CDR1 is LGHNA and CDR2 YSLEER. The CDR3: CASSQFERGGSLHGYTF. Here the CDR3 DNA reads TGCGCCAGCAGCCAATTCGAGAGAGGGGGCTCTCTCCATGGCTACACCTTC.

CDR3 loop: CASRSGGNTGELFF. DNA of the CDR3: TGTGCCAGTAGGTCGGGCGGCAACACCGGGGAGCTGTTTTTT. This rearrangement joins TRBV19 to TRBJ2-2; no clear D gene. V was cut by 6 bases and J by 2 bases, with 10 bases left in between. Germline assignment: CDR1 LNHDA and CDR2 SQIVND (reference sequence). The CDR3 covers 14 residues.

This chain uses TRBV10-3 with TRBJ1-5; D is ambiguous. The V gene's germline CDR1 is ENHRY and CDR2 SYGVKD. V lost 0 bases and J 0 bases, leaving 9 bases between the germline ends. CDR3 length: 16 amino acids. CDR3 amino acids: CAISESSGRSNQPQHF. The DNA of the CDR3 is TGTGCCATCAGTGAGTCGAGCGGTCGTAGCAATCAGCCCCAGCATTTT.

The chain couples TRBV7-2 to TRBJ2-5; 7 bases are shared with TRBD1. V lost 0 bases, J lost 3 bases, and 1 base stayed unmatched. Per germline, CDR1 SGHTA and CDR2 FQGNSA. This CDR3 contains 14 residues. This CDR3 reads CASSLAGQKETQYF. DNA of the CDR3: TGTGCCAGCAGCTTAGCGGGACAGAAAGAGACCCAGTACTTC.

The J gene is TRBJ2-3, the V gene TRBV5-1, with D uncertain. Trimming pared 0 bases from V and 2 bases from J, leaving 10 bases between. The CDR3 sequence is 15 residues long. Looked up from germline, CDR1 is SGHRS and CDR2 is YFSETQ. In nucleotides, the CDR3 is TGCGCCAGCAGCTTGGTAGGCAGAGTCACAGATACGCAGTATTTT. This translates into CASSLVGRVTDTQYF. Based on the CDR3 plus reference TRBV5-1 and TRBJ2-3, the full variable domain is KAGVTQTPRYLIKTRGQQVTLSCSPISGHRSVSWYQQTPGQGLQFLFEYFSETQRNKGNFPGRFSGRQFSNSRSEMNVSTLELGDSALYLCASSLVGRVTDTQYFGPGTRLTVL.

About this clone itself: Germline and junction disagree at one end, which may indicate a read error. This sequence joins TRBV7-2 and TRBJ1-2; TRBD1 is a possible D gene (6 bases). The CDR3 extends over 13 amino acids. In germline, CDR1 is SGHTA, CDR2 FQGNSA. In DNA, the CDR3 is TGTGCCAGCAGCATAGCAGGGGTGGATGGCTACACCTTC. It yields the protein CASSIAGVDGYTF.

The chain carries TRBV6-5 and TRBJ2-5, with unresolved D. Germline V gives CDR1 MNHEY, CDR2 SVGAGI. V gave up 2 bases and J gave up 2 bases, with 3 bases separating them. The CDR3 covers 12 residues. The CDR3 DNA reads TGTGCCAGCAGTTACGATCAAGAGACCCAGTACTTC. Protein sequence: CASSYDQETQYF.

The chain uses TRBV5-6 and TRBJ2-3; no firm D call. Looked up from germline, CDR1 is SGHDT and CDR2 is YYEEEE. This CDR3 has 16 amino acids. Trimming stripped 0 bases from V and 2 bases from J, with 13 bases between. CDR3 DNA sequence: TGTGCCAGCAGCTTGGATATTTTGGGTTACACAGATACGCAGTATTTT. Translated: CASSLDILGYTDTQYF.

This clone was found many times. CDR3 DNA: TGTGCCAGCAGGGACAGGGGATCGGCCGGGGAGCTGTTTTTT. It specifies CASRDRGSAGELFF. The genes are TRBV2 and TRBJ2-2; TRBD1 agrees at 9 bases. Germline V gene data show CDR1 as SNHLY and CDR2 as FYNNEI. This CDR3 is 14 amino acids long. With 6 bases clipped from V and 6 bases from J, the junction kept 5 bases outside the gene matches.

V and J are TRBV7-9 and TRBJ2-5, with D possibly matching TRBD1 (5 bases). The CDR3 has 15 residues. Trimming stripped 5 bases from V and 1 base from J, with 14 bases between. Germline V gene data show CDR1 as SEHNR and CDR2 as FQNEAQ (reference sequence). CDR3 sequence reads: CASSRTRTLQETQYF. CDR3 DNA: TGTGCCAGCAGCCGAACACGGACACTCCAAGAGACCCAGTACTTC.

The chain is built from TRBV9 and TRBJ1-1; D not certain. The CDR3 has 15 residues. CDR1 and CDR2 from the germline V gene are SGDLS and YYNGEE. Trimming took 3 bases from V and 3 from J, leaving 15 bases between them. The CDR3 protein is CASSALVGVDTEAFF. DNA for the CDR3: TGTGCCAGCAGCGCCTTGGTGGGTGTGGACACTGAAGCTTTCTTT.

In DNA form, the CDR3 reads TGCGCCAGCAGCACCGGGACAGCCCCCTCTACCCTCCACTTT. Translated, it gives CASSTGTAPSTLHF. This sequence joins TRBV5-1 and TRBJ1-6; TRBD1 aligns across 7 bases. V lost 4 bases, J lost 14 bases, and 12 bases stayed unmatched. The length of the CDR3 is 14 residues. Germline CDR1 reads SGHRS; CDR2 reads YFSETQ.

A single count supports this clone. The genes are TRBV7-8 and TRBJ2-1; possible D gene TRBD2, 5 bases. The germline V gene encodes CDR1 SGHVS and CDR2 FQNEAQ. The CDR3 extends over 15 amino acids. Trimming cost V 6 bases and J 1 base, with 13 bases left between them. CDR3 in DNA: TGTGCCAGCAGACGACGGGCGGGTTCCTACAATGAGCAGTTCTTC. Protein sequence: CASRRRAGSYNEQFF.

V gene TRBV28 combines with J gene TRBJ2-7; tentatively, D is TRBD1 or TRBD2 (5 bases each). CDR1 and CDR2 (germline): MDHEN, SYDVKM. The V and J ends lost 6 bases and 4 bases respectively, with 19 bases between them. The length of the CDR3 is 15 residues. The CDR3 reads CASRPVGTELYEQYV. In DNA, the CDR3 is TGTGCCAGCAGGCCCGTTGGGACGGAGCTTTACGAGCAGTACGTC.

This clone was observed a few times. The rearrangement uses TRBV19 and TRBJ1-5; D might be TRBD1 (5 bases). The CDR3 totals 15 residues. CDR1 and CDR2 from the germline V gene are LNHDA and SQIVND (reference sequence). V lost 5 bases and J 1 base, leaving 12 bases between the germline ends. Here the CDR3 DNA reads TGTGCCAGTAGTGGCAGGGCGTTCAGCAATCAGCCCCAGCATTTT. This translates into CASSGRAFSNQPQHF.

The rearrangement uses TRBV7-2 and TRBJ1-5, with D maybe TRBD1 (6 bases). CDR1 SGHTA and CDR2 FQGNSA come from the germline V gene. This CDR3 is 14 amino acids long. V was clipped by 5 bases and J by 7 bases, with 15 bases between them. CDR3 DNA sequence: TGTGCCAGCAGCACTACAGGGCGCGAACAGCCCCAGCATTTT. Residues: CASSTTGREQPQHF.

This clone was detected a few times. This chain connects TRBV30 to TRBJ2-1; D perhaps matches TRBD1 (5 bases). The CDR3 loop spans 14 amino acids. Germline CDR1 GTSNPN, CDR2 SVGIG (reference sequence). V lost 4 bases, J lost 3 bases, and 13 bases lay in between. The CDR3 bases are TGTGCCTGGAAGGACACAAATCACTACAATGAGCAGTTCTTC. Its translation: CAWKDTNHYNEQFF.

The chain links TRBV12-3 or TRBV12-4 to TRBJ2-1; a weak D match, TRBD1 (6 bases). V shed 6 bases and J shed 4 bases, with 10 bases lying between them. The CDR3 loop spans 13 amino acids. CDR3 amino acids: CASRETGYNEQFF. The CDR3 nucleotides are TGTGCCAGCAGGGAAACAGGGTACAATGAGCAGTTCTTC.

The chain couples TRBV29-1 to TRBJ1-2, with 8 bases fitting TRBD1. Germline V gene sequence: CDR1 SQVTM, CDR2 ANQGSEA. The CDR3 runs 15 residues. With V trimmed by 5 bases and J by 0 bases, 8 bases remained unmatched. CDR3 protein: CSVSGGKSTNYGYTF. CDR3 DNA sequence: TGCAGCGTTTCAGGGGGCAAATCGACTAACTATGGCTACACCTTC.